These T cell receptor beta chains were read from a single sample in a study of identical twins. TCRdb recomputed calls from the 5' RACE reads with MiXCR, one row per CDR3 protein. Seen here are roughly 720,000 distinct CDR3 sequences, 18% observed once, and the top ten hold around 13%. These data also featured in a second study, about T cells expressing NK-cell markers.

Material: PBMCs. These receptors originate from a woman between 18 and 29 years old in good health. CDR3s include the opening cysteine and the closing phenylalanine or tryptophan. A D gene is named only where the DNA matches it firmly. Expanded clones get a size class; other rows say once, few or many, or leave the size out.

D gene | J gene | clone size | CDR3 length | V gene | CDR3 protein | CDR3 DNA
. | TRBJ1-1 | few | 15 | TRBV7-8 | CASHSLWGMNTEAFF | TGTGCCAGCCACAGCCTTTGGGGAATGAACACTGAAGCTTTCTTT
TRBD2 | TRBJ2-5 | once | 14 | TRBV5-1 | CASRPSGLQETQYF | TGCGCCAGCAGGCCTAGCGGGTTACAAGAGACCCAGTACTTC
. | TRBJ1-1 | few | 11 | TRBV5-1 | CASTVGTEAFF | TGCGCCAGCACGGTAGGCACTGAAGCTTTCTTT
. | TRBJ1-2 | few | 14 | TRBV7-2 | CASSTTTGTYGYTF | TGTGCCAGCAGCACCACTACAGGGACCTATGGCTACACCTTC
. | TRBJ1-1 | . | 14 | TRBV29-1 | CSVAGQLESTEAFF | TGCAGCGTTGCGGGACAACTAGAAAGCACTGAAGCTTTCTTT
. | TRBJ2-1 | . | 16 | TRBV20-1 | CSAFISLVGSYNEQFF | TGCAGTGCTTTTATCTCATTAGTAGGCTCCTACAATGAGCAGTTCTTC
TRBD1 | TRBJ1-5 | few | 14 | TRBV12-3/TRBV12-4 | CASDKGQGNQPQHF | TGTGCCAGCGACAAGGGACAGGGGAATCAGCCCCAGCATTTT
TRBD2 | TRBJ2-7 | . | 15 | TRBV20-1 | CSARLGGGVSYEQYF | TGCAGTGCTAGGCTTGGGGGGGGAGTATCCTACGAGCAGTACTTC
. | TRBJ2-7 | . | 15 | TRBV10-2 | CASTKDSQGRGLQYF | TGCGCCAGTACCAAAGACTCTCAGGGGAGAGGGCTTCAGTACTTC
. | TRBJ2-1 | . | 13 | TRBV5-1 | CASSLSLFDEQFF | TGCGCCAGCAGCTTGTCCCTATTCGATGAGCAGTTCTTC
. | TRBJ1-2 | . | 15 | TRBV5-1 | CASSLMGSGGYGYTF | TGCGCCAGCAGCTTGATGGGATCAGGTGGCTATGGCTACACCTTC
TRBD2 | TRBJ2-7 | few | 14 | TRBV6-5 | CASSYGRRGEEQYF | TGTGCCAGCAGTTACGGGCGGCGGGGGGAGGAGCAGTACTTC
TRBD1 | TRBJ2-5 | few | 17 | TRBV3-1 | CASSQVLDRGHQETQYF | TGTGCCAGCAGCCAAGTTTTGGACAGGGGTCACCAAGAGACCCAGTACTTC
TRBD2 | TRBJ2-1 | few | 16 | TRBV6-5 | CASSYGISGFYNEQFF | TGTGCCAGCAGTTATGGGATTAGCGGGTTCTACAATGAGCAGTTCTTC
. | TRBJ2-5 | many | 13 | TRBV29-1 | CSERRDLQETQYF | TGCAGCGAAAGACGCGACCTCCAAGAGACCCAGTACTTC
TRBD2 | TRBJ2-2 | . | 16 | TRBV12-3/TRBV12-4 | CASRPTSGSVTGELFF | TGTGCCAGCAGGCCCACTAGCGGGAGCGTCACCGGGGAGCTGTTTTTT
. | TRBJ2-2 | few | 14 | TRBV5-1 | CATRAATNTGELFF | TGCGCCACTAGGGCGGCTACGAACACCGGGGAGCTGTTTTTT
. | TRBJ2-7 | few | 15 | TRBV9 | CASSASTKWAHEQYF | TGTGCCAGCAGCGCCTCGACAAAGTGGGCCCACGAGCAGTACTTC
. | TRBJ1-4 | few | 14 | TRBV3-1 | CASSQGNGNEKLFF | TGTGCCAGCAGCCAAGGTAACGGTAATGAAAAACTGTTTTTT
TRBD1 | TRBJ2-3 | . | 15 | TRBV5-1 | CASSLTGQGGDTQYF | TGCGCCAGCAGCTTGACTGGACAGGGGGGAGATACGCAGTATTTT
. | TRBJ1-1 | . | 16 | TRBV14 | CASSQVGWTQNTEAFF | TGTGCCAGCAGCCAAGTCGGGTGGACACAGAACACTGAAGCTTTCTTT
. | TRBJ2-2 | . | 14 | TRBV4-1 | CASSQDSLTGELFF | TGCGCCAGCAGCCAAGACAGTCTCACCGGGGAGCTGTTTTTT
TRBD1 | TRBJ2-7 | . | 15 | TRBV6-2/TRBV6-3 | CASSHSGTAFGEQYF | TGTGCCAGCAGTCACTCCGGGACAGCGTTTGGTGAGCAGTACTTC
. | TRBJ2-7 | . | 16 | TRBV7-2 | CASSLPRDGESYEQYF | TGTGCCAGCAGCTTACCCAGGGACGGGGAGTCCTACGAGCAGTACTTC
TRBD2 | TRBJ2-1 | . | 16 | TRBV7-2 | CASSSILAVSYNEQFF | TGTGCCAGCAGCTCCATACTAGCGGTCTCCTACAATGAGCAGTTCTTC
. | TRBJ1-2 | . | 13 | TRBV6-5 | CASSYQAEGGYTF | TGTGCCAGCAGTTACCAGGCCGAGGGTGGCTACACCTTC
TRBD2 | TRBJ2-7 | . | 13 | TRBV12-3/TRBV12-4 | CASSYSSGLPQYF | TGTGCCAGCAGCTATTCTAGCGGCCTACCTCAGTACTTC
. | TRBJ1-1 | . | 16 | TRBV7-6 | CASSLGPGLMNTEAFF | TGTGCCAGCAGCTTGGGTCCAGGCCTGATGAACACTGAAGCTTTCTTT
TRBD2 | TRBJ2-3 | . | 16 | TRBV7-7 | CASSKGLAGAADTQYF | TGTGCCAGCAGCAAGGGACTAGCGGGAGCCGCAGATACGCAGTATTTT
TRBD2 | TRBJ2-1 | . | 15 | TRBV20-1 | CSAASSGRARNEQFF | TGCAGTGCTGCCAGTAGCGGGAGGGCCAGGAATGAGCAGTTCTTC
. | TRBJ2-2 | . | 13 | TRBV7-6 | CASSFHDTGELFF | TGTGCCAGCAGCTTTCACGACACCGGGGAGCTGTTTTTT
TRBD1 | TRBJ1-1 | . | 14 | TRBV7-6 | CASSSYRGGFEAFF | TGTGCCAGCAGTTCCTACAGGGGGGGCTTTGAAGCTTTCTTT
. | TRBJ2-7 | . | 13 | TRBV9 | CASSVGEVGEQYF | TGTGCCAGCAGCGTAGGGGAGGTTGGCGAGCAGTACTTC
TRBD2 | TRBJ2-1 | . | 16 | TRBV9 | CASSDQLAGGDNEQFF | TGTGCCAGCAGCGACCAACTAGCGGGAGGCGACAATGAGCAGTTCTTC